Below, 10 T cell receptor beta chains from the same sample are listed, as sequenced in a study of blood T cell repertoires in COVID-19. Produced via immunoSEQ multiplex PCR; TCRdb's table is partial and in-frame only. In the table there are approximately 250,000 clones, approximately 90% of which are singletons. Sequenced material: PBMCs or T cells enriched from blood (not recorded which). These receptors all stem from a woman aged 25 to 39 who had recovered from COVID-19.

This clone has a single count. The rearrangement links TRBV27 to TRBJ1-1; D remains unclear. With 4 bases removed from V and 3 bases from J, the gap between germline ends came to 9 bases. The CDR3 length is 13 residues. Germline CDR1 is MNHEY and CDR2 is SMNVEV (reference sequence). The DNA of the CDR3 is TGTGCCAGCAGTTCTACAGCGGACACTGAAGCTTTCTTT. Its translation is CASSSTADTEAFF.

The J gene is TRBJ2-5, the V gene TRBV9; a possible D gene is TRBD1 (6 bases). CDR3 size: 16 residues. Trimming left V 4 bases short and J 2 bases short, with 18 bases between. CDR1 and CDR2 from the germline V gene are SGDLS and YYNGEE. The CDR3 protein is CASSPSFLDRQETQYF. As DNA, the CDR3 is TGTGCCAGCAGCCCGTCTTTCCTGGACAGACAAGAGACCCAGTACTTC.

The V and J genes are TRBV6-5 and TRBJ1-2; a weak D match, TRBD1 (6 bases). V lost 5 bases and J lost 3, with 10 bases in between. CDR3 length: 13 amino acids. Germline assignment: CDR1 MNHEY and CDR2 SVGAGI. The CDR3 spells CASSNGQYYGYTF. The CDR3 DNA sequence: TGTGCCAGCAGTAACGGACAGTACTATGGCTACACCTTC.

The rearrangement links TRBV18 to TRBJ1-1; 7 positions agree with TRBD1. V shed 4 bases and J 1 base; nucleotides not matched to a gene: 6. The CDR3 totals 15 residues. Per the germline V gene, CDR1 is KGHSH and CDR2 is LQKENI. The chain's CDR3 is CASSRRTGENTEAFF. In DNA form, the CDR3 reads TGTGCCAGCTCACGACGTACAGGGGAGAACACTGAAGCTTTCTTT.

The chain recombines TRBV7-2 with TRBJ2-1; D unclear. The CDR3 extends over 15 amino acids. Germline CDR1 reads SGHTA; CDR2 reads FQGNSA. V lost 5 bases and J lost 3, with 14 bases in between. The CDR3 DNA follows: TGTGCCAGCAGCCCGCTGACTTTGAGCTACAATGAGCAGTTCTTC. Amino acid sequence: CASSPLTLSYNEQFF.

The V gene is TRBV13, the J gene TRBJ2-2, with D tentatively TRBD1 (6 bases). This CDR3 region has 16 residues. V lost 4 bases, J lost 2 bases, and 14 bases lay in between. Germline CDR1 is PRHDT and CDR2 is FYEKMQ (reference sequence). Here the CDR3 reads CASSSIQGLNTGELFF. For the CDR3, the DNA is TGTGCCAGCAGCTCCATACAGGGATTAAACACCGGGGAGCTGTTTTTT.

V gene TRBV7-2 combines with J gene TRBJ2-7; 11 nucleotides agree with TRBD2. V dropped 3 bases and J dropped 4; count of bases not matched to a gene: 2. Germline V gene data show CDR1 as SGHTA and CDR2 as FQGNSA. This CDR3 region has 14 residues. The CDR3 bases are TGTGCCAGCAGCTTGGGACTAGCGGCTTACGAGCAGTACTTC. Protein: CASSLGLAAYEQYF.

The sample holds a few counts of this clone. The gene calls are TRBV19 and TRBJ1-4; possible D gene TRBD1, 6 bases. Per the germline V gene, CDR1 is LNHDA and CDR2 is SQIVND (reference sequence). The CDR3 spans 13 residues. V was pared by 6 bases and J by 4 bases, with 9 bases between. CDR3 region: CASRRTDNEKLFF. In nucleotides, the CDR3 is TGTGCCAGTAGAAGGACAGATAATGAAAAACTGTTTTTT.

The rearrangement uses TRBV18 and TRBJ1-1, with D possibly matching TRBD1 (5 bases). CDR1 KGHSH and CDR2 LQKENI come from the germline V gene. The CDR3 is 18 amino acids. The V gene lost 1 base and the J gene lost 4 bases, with 22 bases spanning the gap. CDR3 residues: CASSPRPTRAQASTEAFF. The CDR3 DNA reads TGTGCCAGCTCACCACGACCGACCAGGGCCCAGGCGAGCACTGAAGCTTTCTTT.

This chain uses TRBV27 with TRBJ1-6; 10 nucleotides agree with TRBD1. The CDR3 sequence is 15 residues long. Germline assignment: CDR1 MNHEY and CDR2 SMNVEV (reference sequence). Trimming at V came to 6 bases and at J to 7 bases, leaving 6 bases not matched to a gene. The CDR3 nucleotides are TGTGCCAGCAGCCTCTCGGACAGGGGGAATTCACCCCTCCACTTT. This translates into CASSLSDRGNSPLHF.